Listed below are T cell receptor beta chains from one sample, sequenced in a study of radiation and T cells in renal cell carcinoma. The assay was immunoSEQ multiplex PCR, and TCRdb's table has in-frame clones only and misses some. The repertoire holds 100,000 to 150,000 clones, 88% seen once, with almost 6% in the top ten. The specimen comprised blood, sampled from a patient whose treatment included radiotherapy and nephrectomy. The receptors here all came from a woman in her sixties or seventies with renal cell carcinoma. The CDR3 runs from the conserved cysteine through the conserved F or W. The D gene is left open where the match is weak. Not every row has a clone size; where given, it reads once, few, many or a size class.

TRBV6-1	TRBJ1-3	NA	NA	CASRPGLSGNTIYF	TGTGCCAGCAGGCCAGGGCTCTCTGGAAACACCATATATTTT
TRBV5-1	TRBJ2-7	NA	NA	CASRASALPRGNSYEQYF	TGCGCCAGCAGGGCGTCAGCCCTCCCCAGGGGAAACTCCTACGAGCAGTACTTC
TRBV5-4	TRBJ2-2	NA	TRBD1	CASSLGGTGFTGELFF	TGTGCCAGCAGCTTGGGGGGGACAGGGTTCACCGGGGAGCTGTTTTTT
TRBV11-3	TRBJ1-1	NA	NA	CASSLGGVSTEAFF	TGTGCCAGCAGCTTAGGAGGGGTCTCCACTGAAGCTTTCTTT
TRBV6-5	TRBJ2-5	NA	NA	CASSYLRTTKETQYF	TGTGCCAGCAGTTACCTAAGGACAACTAAAGAGACCCAGTACTTC
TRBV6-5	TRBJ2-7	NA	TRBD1	CASSSGTGHSYEQYF	TGTGCCAGCAGTTCCGGGACAGGGCACTCCTACGAGCAGTACTTC
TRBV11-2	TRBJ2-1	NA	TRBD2	CASSLASSGGSYNEQFF	TGTGCCAGCAGCTTAGCCTCTAGCGGGGGGTCCTACAATGAGCAGTTCTTC
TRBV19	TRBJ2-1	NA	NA	CASSIVDNEQFF	TGTGCCAGTAGTATAGTGGACAATGAGCAGTTCTTC
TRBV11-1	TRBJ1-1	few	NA	CASSLMGLGTEAFF	TGTGCCAGCAGCTTAATGGGGTTGGGCACTGAAGCTTTCTTT
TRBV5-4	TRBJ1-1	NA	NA	CASSLTRVAEAFF	TGTGCCAGCAGCTTAACCAGGGTCGCTGAAGCTTTCTTT
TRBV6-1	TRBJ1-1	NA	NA	CASSVARGWNTEAFF	TGTGCCAGCAGTGTGGCACGTGGCTGGAACACTGAAGCTTTCTTT
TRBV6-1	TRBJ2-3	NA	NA	CASSEWVGDPSTDTQYF	TGTGCCAGCAGTGAATGGGTGGGGGACCCTAGCACAGATACGCAGTATTTT
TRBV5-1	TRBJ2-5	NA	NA	CASSPERGPKETQYF	TGCGCCAGCAGCCCGGAACGGGGACCCAAAGAGACCCAGTACTTC
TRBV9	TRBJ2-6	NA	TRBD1	CASSGRGQGPPGANVLTF	TGTGCCAGCAGCGGCCGGGGACAGGGACCCCCTGGGGCCAACGTCCTGACTTTC
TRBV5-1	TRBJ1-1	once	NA	CASSLNQGGTEAFF	TGCGCCAGCAGCTTGAATCAGGGTGGAACTGAAGCTTTCTTT
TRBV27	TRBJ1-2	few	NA	CASSLGGGYGYTF	TGTGCCAGCAGTTTGGGCGGGGGCTATGGCTACACCTTC
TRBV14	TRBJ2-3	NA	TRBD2	CASSQEAGPTDTQYF	TGTGCCAGCAGCCAAGAAGCGGGACCCACAGATACGCAGTATTTT
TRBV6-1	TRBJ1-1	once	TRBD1	CASSGGTGRVRNTEAFF	TGTGCCAGCAGTGGGGGGACAGGGAGGGTGCGGAACACTGAAGCTTTCTTT
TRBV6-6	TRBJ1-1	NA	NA	CASSPLGTRANTEAFF	TGTGCCAGCAGTCCCTTGGGGACTAGGGCGAACACTGAAGCTTTCTTT
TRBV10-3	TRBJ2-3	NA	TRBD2	CAISVRGDTDTQYF	TGTGCCATCAGTGTGCGGGGGGACACAGATACGCAGTATTTT
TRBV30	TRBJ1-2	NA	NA	CALRESGGPSSRYTF	TGTGCCTTACGAGAGAGCGGGGGGCCTTCTAGTCGCTACACCTTC
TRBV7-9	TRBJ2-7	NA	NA	CASSLGGAVNEQYF	TGTGCCAGCAGCTTAGGCGGGGCTGTAAACGAGCAGTACTTC